The 24 T cell receptor beta chains below come from one sample, sequenced in a study of T-cell memory formation after mild COVID-19. One entry per CDR3 protein results from TCRdb running MiXCR on the 5' RACE reads. The sample consists of 200,000 to 250,000 distinct CDR3 sequences, roughly 10% of them appearing once. The source material was PBMCs or a T cell subset sorted from them (not recorded which). These receptors were obtained from a man younger than 30 who had mild COVID-19 (a few samples of this study predate the infection). Cell type and time point are not known.

In this sample, this clonotype turned up a few times. The chain carries TRBV12-3 or TRBV12-4 and TRBJ1-3; D is unresolved. Trimming took 1 base from V and 0 from J, leaving 1 base between them. CDR3 size: 13 residues. The CDR3 protein is CASSLVSGNTIYF. The DNA for the CDR3 is TGTGCCAGCAGTTTAGTCTCTGGAAACACCATATATTTT.

J is TRBJ1-5 and V is TRBV30; D perhaps matches TRBD1 (6 bases). V was cut by 2 bases and J by 6 bases, with 11 bases left in between. CDR1 and CDR2 (germline): GTSNPN, SVGIG (reference sequence). This CDR3 contains 13 residues. For the CDR3, the DNA is TGTGCCTGGAGTTCAAACAGGGTTCAGCCCCAGCATTTT. It codes for CAWSSNRVQPQHF.

The chain carries TRBV5-1 and TRBJ2-7, with D possibly TRBD1 on 6 matching bases. The CDR3 length is 14 residues. CDR1 and CDR2 from the germline V gene are SGHRS and YFSETQ. Trimming left V 4 bases short and J 2 bases short, with 13 bases between. The CDR3 loop is CASSGNRAPYEQYF. The CDR3 DNA is TGCGCCAGCAGCGGAAACAGGGCCCCCTACGAGCAGTACTTC.

This clonotype showed up just a few times. The chain employs TRBV18 and TRBJ2-7; D gene uncertain. This CDR3 is 17 amino acids long. The ends were cut back, 3 bases at V and 3 bases at J, with 21 bases in the middle. The germline gives CDR1 KGHSH, CDR2 LQKENI. CDR3: CASSPQDPSLGSYEQYV. CDR3 sequence (DNA): TGTGCCAGCTCACCCCAAGACCCTTCGCTGGGTAGCTACGAGCAGTACGTC.

The gene calls are TRBV7-9 and TRBJ1-5, with a tentative D call TRBD1 (5 bases). Germline V gene data show CDR1 as SEHNR and CDR2 as FQNEAQ (reference sequence). The CDR3 consists of 17 residues. V was pared by 3 bases and J by 2 bases, with 17 bases between. CDR3 nucleotide sequence: TGTGCCAGCAGCTTCGGTATCCGGGACGCCCGCAATCAGCCCCAGCATTTT. Protein: CASSFGIRDARNQPQHF.

The rearrangement joins TRBV14 to TRBJ2-3; 12 bases are shared with TRBD2. Looked up from germline, CDR1 is SGHDN and CDR2 is FVKESK. The CDR3 is made up of 15 amino acids. Unmatched junction bases numbered 6, after V lost 2 bases and J lost 9 bases. The CDR3 coding sequence is TGTGCCAGCAGCCAAAAGACTCTAGCGGGGGGGACGCAGTATTTT. Its protein is CASSQKTLAGGTQYF. The full variable domain, with the rest looked up from reference TRBV14 and TRBJ2-3, is EAGVTQFPSHSVIEKGQTVTLRCDPISGHDNLYWYRRVMGKEIKFLLHFVKESKQDESGMPNNRFLAERTGGTYSTLKVQPAELEDSGVYFCASSQKTLAGGTQYFGPGTRLTVL.

This clonotype occurred many times. V usage is TRBV5-1 and J usage is TRBJ1-6; no clear D gene. In germline, CDR1 is SGHRS, CDR2 YFSETQ. This CDR3 is built from 13 residues. V lost 0 bases and J 7 bases, leaving 5 bases between the germline ends. This CDR3 is CASSLDSNSPLHF. The CDR3 DNA is TGCGCCAGCAGCTTGGATTCAAATTCACCCCTCCACTTT.

This chain connects TRBV5-1 to TRBJ1-2; 7 positions agree with TRBD1. The CDR3 sequence is 13 residues long. J was trimmed by 8 bases and V by 2 bases; bases with no gene match: 6. CDR1 is SGHRS, CDR2 YFSETQ, per germline. CDR3 residues: CASSFGDSSGYTF. DNA of the CDR3: TGCGCCAGCAGCTTTGGGGACAGTAGCGGCTACACCTTC.

The chain combines TRBV12-3 or TRBV12-4 with TRBJ1-2; D is possibly TRBD1 (5 bases). Trimming took off 3 bases at V and 6 bases at J, with 17 bases between the two ends. The CDR3 length is 15 residues. The CDR3 DNA is TGTGCCAGCAGTTTTTCCCCCACAGGTCGGAATGGCTACACCTTC. This codes for CASSFSPTGRNGYTF.

This clonotype was seen ten or more times. The V and J genes are TRBV20-1 and TRBJ1-2, with D possibly being TRBD1 (6 bases). The germline V and J ends were trimmed by 3 bases and 3 bases, with 8 bases remaining between them. CDR3 length: 12 residues. CDR1 is DFQATT and CDR2 is SNEGSKA in the germline V gene (reference sequence). CDR3 in DNA: TGCAGTGCTAGGAACAGGGACTATGGCTACACCTTC. Its protein is CSARNRDYGYTF.

The DNA for the CDR3 is TGTGCCAGCGGGGTGAACACCGGGGAGCTGTTTTTT. This sequence encodes CASGVNTGELFF. This chain links TRBV27 with TRBJ2-2; D uncertain. This CDR3 is built from 12 residues. CDR1 is MNHEY and CDR2 is SMNVEV in the germline V gene (reference sequence). V was pared by 8 bases and J by 1 base, with 5 bases between.

This clonotype has at least ten counts. V gene TRBV7-9 combines with J gene TRBJ1-2, with TRBD1 matching over 12 bases. Germline assignment: CDR1 SEHNR and CDR2 FQNEAQ (reference sequence). The V and J ends lost 5 bases and 2 bases, in that order; junction bases with no gene match: 6. CDR3 size: 16 residues. This CDR3 is CASSPRDRGRNYGYTF. For the CDR3, the DNA is TGTGCCAGCAGCCCGCGGGACAGGGGGCGCAACTATGGCTACACCTTC. Variable domain in full (rest from reference TRBV7-9 and TRBJ1-2): DTGVSQNPRHKITKRGQNVTFRCDPISEHNRLYWYRQTLGQGPEFLTYFQNEAQLEKSRLLSDRFSAERPKGSFSTLEIQRTEQGDSAMYLCASSPRDRGRNYGYTFGSGTRLTVV.

Turning to this clonotype: An end of the junction differs from the germline gene, which may be a read error. The rearrangement uses TRBV2 and TRBJ2-5; D remains ambiguous. The CDR3 runs 9 residues. In germline, CDR1 is SNHLY, CDR2 FYNNEI. CDR3 bases: TGTGCCAGCGGGTCCGTGCGGCACTTC. Amino acid sequence: CASGSVRHF.

This clonotype was observed a few times. V usage is TRBV4-2 and J usage is TRBJ2-1; 10 nucleotides align to TRBD2. After removal of 0 bases from V and 8 bases from J, the junction contained 7 bases not matched to a gene. Germline CDR1 reads LGHNA; CDR2 reads YNFKEQ. The CDR3 runs 16 residues. CDR3 residues: CASSQEGLAGAYEQFF. The DNA of the CDR3 is TGTGCCAGCAGCCAAGAAGGTCTAGCGGGGGCGTATGAGCAGTTCTTC.

About this clonotype: This may be a read error, as it is one base from a much larger clone. The J gene is TRBJ2-5, the V gene TRBV7-9; 8 nucleotides agree with TRBD2. The CDR3 totals 13 residues. Germline loops: CDR1 SEHNR, CDR2 FQNEAQ (reference sequence). The CDR3 nucleotides read TGTGGCAGCAGCCGGGGGGGCCTAGAGACCCAGTACTTC. Amino acids: CGSSRGGLETQYF.

This clonotype was recorded a few times. The V call is TRBV20-1, the J call TRBJ1-1; D remains unclear. The CDR3 is made up of 12 amino acids. Trimming pared 6 bases from V and 3 bases from J, leaving 11 bases between. Per germline, CDR1 DFQATT and CDR2 SNEGSKA (reference sequence). The DNA of the CDR3 is TGCAGTGCGTTGGGGTGGTACACTGAAGCTTTCTTT. Its protein product is CSALGWYTEAFF.

The genes are TRBV5-1 and TRBJ2-7; D uncertain. V lost 6 bases and J lost 2, with 12 bases in between. The germline CDR1 and CDR2 sequences are SGHRS and YFSETQ. This CDR3 comprises 13 residues. The CDR3 reads CASTPDGAYEQYF. The CDR3 nucleotides read TGCGCCAGCACCCCCGACGGAGCCTACGAGCAGTACTTC.

This clonotype was counted a few times. This sequence joins TRBV11-2 and TRBJ1-3; D remains unclear. The CDR3 totals 12 residues. Trimming pared 3 bases from V and 10 bases from J, leaving 10 bases between. CDR1 SGHAT and CDR2 FQNNGV come from the germline V gene. The CDR3 spells CASSFATLTIYF. The CDR3 nucleotides are TGTGCCAGCAGCTTTGCAACTCTGACCATATATTTT.

The chain links TRBV18 to TRBJ1-1; possibly TRBD1 for D (6 bases). CDR1 KGHSH and CDR2 LQKENI come from the germline V gene. Trimming stripped 3 bases from V and 6 bases from J, with 14 bases between. The CDR3 is 14 residues long. CDR3 bases: TGTGCCAGCTCACCCGGACAGTGGGTCCCTGAAGCTTTCTTT. Translating gives CASSPGQWVPEAFF. Looking up the rest from reference TRBV18 and TRBJ1-1 gives the full variable domain: NAGVMQNPRHLVRRRGQEARLRCSPMKGHSHVYWYRQLPEEGLKFMVYLQKENIIDESGMPKERFSAEFPKEGPSILRIQQVVRGDSAAYFCASSPGQWVPEAFFGQGTRLTVV.

The J gene is TRBJ1-4, the V gene TRBV18; D is unresolved. V was trimmed by 3 bases and J by 4 bases, leaving 3 bases between them. The CDR3 runs to 12 residues. Germline V gives CDR1 KGHSH, CDR2 LQKENI. The CDR3 region is CASSPYNEKLFF. The CDR3 nucleotides read TGTGCCAGCTCACCCTATAATGAAAAACTGTTTTTT.

The chain employs TRBV29-1 and TRBJ2-2, with 7 nucleotides matching TRBD2. CDR3 length: 12 residues. The germline V gene encodes CDR1 SQVTM and CDR2 ANQGSEA. The V gene end was trimmed by 5 bases and the J gene end by 6 bases; junction bases not matched to a gene: 3. As DNA, the CDR3 is TGCAGCGTTACTCGGGGGGCCGGGGAGCTGTTTTTT. It specifies CSVTRGAGELFF.

This clonotype showed up just a few times. J is TRBJ2-7 and V is TRBV20-1; TRBD2 aligns across 7 bases. The ends lost 6 bases at V and 4 bases at J; junction bases unmatched: 6. This CDR3 contains 12 residues. Germline-derived CDR1 and CDR2 are DFQATT and SNEGSKA (reference sequence). The CDR3 spells CSAGRVGYEQYF. Written as DNA, the CDR3 is TGCAGTGCGGGGAGGGTTGGGTACGAGCAGTACTTC.

This clonotype was observed many times. The V call is TRBV5-1, the J call TRBJ2-5; no clear D gene. V gave up 7 bases and J gave up 5 bases, with 3 bases separating them. CDR3 size: 9 residues. The V gene's germline CDR1 is SGHRS and CDR2 YFSETQ. The CDR3 loop reads CASGETQYF. As DNA, the CDR3 is TGCGCCAGCGGGGAGACCCAGTACTTC.

The gene calls are TRBV12-3 or TRBV12-4 and TRBJ1-1, with D uncertain. CDR3 length: 13 amino acids. V shed 3 bases and J shed 7 bases, with 12 bases lying between them. For the CDR3, the DNA is TGTGCCAGCAGTTTTCTGGGTACGAGTGAAGCTTTCTTT. This sequence encodes CASSFLGTSEAFF.